This TCR beta chain was sequenced during a study of blood T cell repertoires in COVID-19. The wider study: Sample material is recorded as cDNA or gDNA derived from T cells, B-cell-depleted T cells, or PBMCs.

This CDR3 is built from 14 residues. Looked up from germline, CDR1 is MNHEY and CDR2 is SVGAGI. V lost 7 bases and J lost 5, with 15 bases in between. TCRdb's table, derived via immunoSEQ multiplex PCR, lists solely in-frame clones and lacks some. This repertoire shows some 350,000 clones, around 87% found once; its top ten account for roughly 3.1%. The rearrangement joins TRBV6-5 to TRBJ1-5; the D gene is possibly TRBD1 (6 bases). The sequence was collected from a human donor in a cohort sampled during active COVID-19. The sequencing sample was made of peripheral blood. CDR3 sequence (DNA): TGTGCCAGCACCCTATGGCAGGGGCATCAGCCCCAGCATTTT. This translates into CASTLWQGHQPQHF.